This T cell receptor (beta chain) was sequenced for a study of post-analysis software for immune sequencing data. Trimming cost V 3 bases and J 7 bases, with 11 bases left between them. The germline gives CDR1 MDHEN, CDR2 SYDVKM. The CDR3 sequence is 13 residues long. Points on this clonotype: Antigen unknown.

Tagging with unique molecular identifiers was a feature of the TCR beta cDNA libraries. Each batch of about 0.95 to 10 million T cells produced a few hundred thousand cDNA molecules. TCRdb passed the PCR reads through MiXCR, listing each CDR3 protein once. The sample contains approximately 730,000 distinct CDR3 sequences, roughly 46% of which appear only once. Study results and caveats: Patients showed TRBV5-6, TRBV5-1 and TRBV20-1 among five TRBV segments more frequent than in controls. Controls' normalized Chao1 diversity significantly exceeded that of multiple sclerosis patients.

Sequencing was done on a sample of blood. This receptor was identified in a girl aged 10 to 17 with multiple sclerosis. V is TRBV28 and J is TRBJ2-3; D is unresolved. Here the CDR3 DNA reads TGTGCCAGCAGTTTGGTCCACTCGCATACGCAGTATTTT. Translating gives CASSLVHSHTQYF.